The source of this T cell receptor beta chain is a study of regulatory T cells in long-lasting Graves disease. Time point given: newly diagnosed GD, antithyroid drugs for less than 3 months. PBMC-derived RNA was used for the TCR library. The CDR3 totals 17 residues. Germline trimming cut 5 bases from V and 1 base from J; bases unmatched to any gene: 10. In germline, CDR1 is MNHEY, CDR2 SMNVEV (reference sequence). Arm-PCR with iRepertoire HTBI primers amplified the CDR3 regions for these TCR beta libraries. MiXCR, applied by TCRdb to the multiplex PCR reads, yields one record per CDR3 protein. The sample holds roughly 530,000 distinct CDR3 sequences, 15% to 20% seen once. This clonotype was observed at least ten times. These data are also associated with another study on T cells in Graves' hyperthyroidism and ophthalmopathy. This second study notes: Most thyroid clonotypes expanded above 0.001 appeared in blood too.

V gene TRBV27 combines with J gene TRBJ1-5, with 8 bases matching TRBD1. The sequences come from peripheral blood mononuclear cells (PBMCs), collected at new diagnosis, from a patient treated with antithyroid drugs. This TCR came from a woman aged 40 to 65 with Graves disease. The CDR3 sequence is CASSHTDRGGSNQPQHF. DNA of the CDR3: TGTGCCAGCAGTCATACTGACAGGGGCGGCAGCAATCAGCCCCAGCATTTT.